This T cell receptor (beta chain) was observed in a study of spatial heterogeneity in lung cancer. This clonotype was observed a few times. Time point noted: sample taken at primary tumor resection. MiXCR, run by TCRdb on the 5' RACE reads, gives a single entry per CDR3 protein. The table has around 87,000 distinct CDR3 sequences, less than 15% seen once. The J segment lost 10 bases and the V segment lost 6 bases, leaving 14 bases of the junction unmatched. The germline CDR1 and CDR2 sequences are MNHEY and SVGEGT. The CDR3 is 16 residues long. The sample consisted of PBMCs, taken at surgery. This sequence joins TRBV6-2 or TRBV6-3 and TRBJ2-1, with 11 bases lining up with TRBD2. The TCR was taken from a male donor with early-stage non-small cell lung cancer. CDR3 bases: TGTGCCAGCAGGCGGTCCGGGACTAGCGGTCACGGGGAGCAGTTCTTC. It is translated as CASRRSGTSGHGEQFF.